Each of the 12 T cell receptor beta chains below was sequenced from the same sample in a study of shared clonotypes between healthy human individuals. The table came from immunoSEQ multiplex PCR; TCRdb's copy has only in-frame clones and leaves some out. The repertoire holds 2,100,000 or so clones, with approximately 94% as singletons. What was sequenced was naive CD4+ T cells sorted from blood. Subset denoted: CD45RA+ positively selected. The receptors were sampled from a man in his late teens or twenties in good health.

V gene TRBV10-3 combines with J gene TRBJ1-6; D is perhaps TRBD1 (6 bases). V was shortened by 4 bases and J by 10 bases, with 17 bases between the two germline ends. Germline CDR1 ENHRY, CDR2 SYGVKD. There are 15 residues in the CDR3. CDR3 DNA: TGTGCCATCAGTGCGGAAAGCAGGGGAGGATCACCCCTCCACTTT. Translated: CAISAESRGGSPLHF.

The rearrangement joins TRBV30 to TRBJ2-2, with 8 bases lining up with TRBD2. The CDR3 is 15 residues long. Germline assignment: CDR1 GTSNPN and CDR2 SVGIG (reference sequence). Unmatched junction bases numbered 7, after V lost 2 bases and J lost 5 bases. The CDR3 loop is CAWSQLTSDTGELFF. CDR3 nucleotide sequence: TGTGCCTGGAGTCAGTTGACTAGCGATACCGGGGAGCTGTTTTTT.

This clone was seen only a few times. The J gene is TRBJ2-1, the V gene TRBV30; no reliable D call. V was trimmed by 0 bases and J by 2 bases, leaving 14 bases between them. The CDR3 extends over 16 amino acids. Germline CDR1 and CDR2: GTSNPN and SVGIG (reference sequence). CDR3 DNA: TGTGCCTGGAGTGTACGACGCGGTTCGACCTACAATGAGCAGTTCTTC. The encoded protein is CAWSVRRGSTYNEQFF.

The rearrangement joins TRBV2 to TRBJ2-4; 8 bases line up with TRBD2. J gave up 3 bases and V 8 bases, and 6 bases lay outside the gene matches. The CDR3 is 14 residues long. Germline CDR1 is SNHLY and CDR2 is FYNNEI. This chain's CDR3 is CASERGGVKNIQYF. The CDR3 bases are TGTGCCAGCGAACGGGGGGGCGTCAAAAACATTCAGTACTTC.

The chain carries TRBV6-5 and TRBJ1-5, with TRBD1 matching 7 bases. CDR3 length: 14 amino acids. Per the germline V gene, CDR1 is MNHEY and CDR2 is SVGAGI. V shed 5 bases and J 3 bases; nucleotides not matched to a gene: 4. The CDR3 DNA is TGTGCCAGCAGTCCCGGACAGGCCAATCAGCCCCAGCATTTT. Translation gives CASSPGQANQPQHF.

The CDR3 DNA follows: TGTGCCACCGTAACAGGTCTCGGCTACACCTTC. It yields the protein CATVTGLGYTF. The chain employs TRBV6-5 and TRBJ1-2, with D possibly TRBD1 on 5 matching bases. V was trimmed by 10 bases and J by 8 bases, leaving 14 bases between them. The CDR3 has 11 residues. In germline, CDR1 is MNHEY, CDR2 SVGAGI.

The chain carries TRBV5-4 and TRBJ1-2; possibly TRBD1 for D (5 bases). Germline V gene data show CDR1 as SGHNT and CDR2 as YYREEE (reference sequence). V shed 6 bases and J shed 9 bases, with 21 bases lying between them. This CDR3 spans 14 amino acids. The CDR3 bases are TGTGCCAGCACCCTCGGAACAGGCCTCTTGAGCTACACCTTC. It specifies CASTLGTGLLSYTF.

In DNA, the CDR3 is TGTGCCAGCAGCTCGGACCTCACCTATAATTCACCCCTCCACTTT. Translation: CASSSDLTYNSPLHF. The chain carries TRBV6-6 and TRBJ1-6; D unresolved. This CDR3 has 15 amino acids. From germline, CDR1 is MNHNY and CDR2 SVGAGI (reference sequence). V was pared by 6 bases and J by 2 bases, with 11 bases between.

This chain joins TRBV5-4 and TRBJ2-3; 11 nucleotides line up with TRBD2. The CDR3 is 15 amino acids. V shed 6 bases, J shed 6 bases, and the junction held 9 bases outside the gene matches. Germline CDR1 is SGHNT and CDR2 is YYREEE (reference sequence). In DNA, the CDR3 is TGTGCCAGCACCTCGACTAGCGGGAACACGGATACGCAGTATTTT. This sequence encodes CASTSTSGNTDTQYF.

The chain has TRBV5-1 and TRBJ2-3; D may be TRBD1 or TRBD2 (5 bases each). The CDR3 loop spans 13 amino acids. Deletions cut 6 bases from V and 4 bases from J, with 12 bases between. Germline CDR1 is SGHRS and CDR2 is YFSETQ. CDR3 amino acids: CASKMGRADTQYF. In DNA form, the CDR3 reads TGCGCCAGCAAGATGGGGCGGGCAGATACGCAGTATTTT.

The V and J genes are TRBV2 and TRBJ1-1; D is possibly TRBD1 (5 bases). CDR3 length: 13 amino acids. Per the germline V gene, CDR1 is SNHLY and CDR2 is FYNNEI. V was pared by 6 bases and J by 6 bases, with 14 bases between. The CDR3 spells CASRYGGKAEAFF. In DNA, the CDR3 is TGTGCCAGCAGGTACGGGGGGAAAGCTGAAGCTTTCTTT.

The chain recombines TRBV30 with TRBJ1-4; 7 bases are a match to TRBD1. The V gene's germline CDR1 is GTSNPN and CDR2 SVGIG (reference sequence). V lost 4 bases, J lost 5 bases, and 7 bases stayed unmatched. The CDR3 is 14 amino acids. CDR3 sequence (DNA): TGTGCCTGGATGACAGGGTTCCAGAATGAAAAACTGTTTTTT. It yields the protein CAWMTGFQNEKLFF.